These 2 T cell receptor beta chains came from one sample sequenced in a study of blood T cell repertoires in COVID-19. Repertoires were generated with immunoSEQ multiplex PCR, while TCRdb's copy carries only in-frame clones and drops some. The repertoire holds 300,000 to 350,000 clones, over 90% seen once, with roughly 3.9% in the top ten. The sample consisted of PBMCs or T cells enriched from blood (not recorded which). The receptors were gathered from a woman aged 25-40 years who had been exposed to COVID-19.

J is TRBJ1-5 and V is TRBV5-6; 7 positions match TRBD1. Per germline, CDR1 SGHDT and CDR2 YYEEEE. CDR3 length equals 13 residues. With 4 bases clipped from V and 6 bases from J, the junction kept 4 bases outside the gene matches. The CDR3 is CASSRGQFQPQHF. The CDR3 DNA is TGTGCCAGCAGCCGGGGACAGTTTCAGCCCCAGCATTTT.

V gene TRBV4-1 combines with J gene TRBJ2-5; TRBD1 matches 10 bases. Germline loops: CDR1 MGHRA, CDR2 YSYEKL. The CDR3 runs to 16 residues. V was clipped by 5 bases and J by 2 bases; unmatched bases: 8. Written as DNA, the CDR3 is TGCGCCAGCAGCTCCATTCCGGGACAGGGGCAAGAGACCCAGTACTTC. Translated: CASSSIPGQGQETQYF.